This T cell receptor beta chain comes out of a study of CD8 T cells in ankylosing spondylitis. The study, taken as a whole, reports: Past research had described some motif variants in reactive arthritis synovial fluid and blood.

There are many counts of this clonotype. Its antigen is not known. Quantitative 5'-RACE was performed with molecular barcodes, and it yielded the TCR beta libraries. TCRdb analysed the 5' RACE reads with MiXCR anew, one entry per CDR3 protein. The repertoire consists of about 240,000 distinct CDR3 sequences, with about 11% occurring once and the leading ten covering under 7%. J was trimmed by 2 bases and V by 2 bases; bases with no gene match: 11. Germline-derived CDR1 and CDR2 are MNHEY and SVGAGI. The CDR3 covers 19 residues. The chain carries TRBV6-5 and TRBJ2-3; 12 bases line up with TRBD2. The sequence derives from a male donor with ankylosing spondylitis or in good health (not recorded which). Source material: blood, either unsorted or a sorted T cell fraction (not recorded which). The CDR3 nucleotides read TGTGCCAGCAGTTACCGCGCGACTAGCGGGGGATCTTACACAGATACGCAGTATTTT. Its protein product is CASSYRATSGGSYTDTQYF.